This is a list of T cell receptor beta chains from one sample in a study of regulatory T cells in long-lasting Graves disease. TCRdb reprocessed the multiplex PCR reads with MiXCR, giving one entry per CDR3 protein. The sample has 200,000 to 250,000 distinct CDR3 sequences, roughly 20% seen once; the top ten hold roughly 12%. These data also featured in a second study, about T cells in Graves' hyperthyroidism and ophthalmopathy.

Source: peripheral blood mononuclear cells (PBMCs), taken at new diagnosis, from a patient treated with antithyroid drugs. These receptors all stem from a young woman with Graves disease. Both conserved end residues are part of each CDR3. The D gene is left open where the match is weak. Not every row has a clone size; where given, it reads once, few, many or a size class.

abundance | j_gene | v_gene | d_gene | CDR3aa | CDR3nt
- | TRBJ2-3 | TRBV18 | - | CASSPTLGVTDTQYF | TGTGCCAGCTCACCAACTCTCGGGGTTACAGATACGCAGTATTTT
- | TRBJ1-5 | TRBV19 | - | CASSYRQKTGYSNQPQHF | TGTGCCAGTAGCTACCGACAGAAAACTGGATATAGCAATCAGCCCCAGCATTTT
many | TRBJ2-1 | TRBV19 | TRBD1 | CASSIPSRGSMSYNEQFF | TGTGCCAGTAGTATACCCTCCAGGGGGTCTATGAGCTACAATGAGCAGTTCTTC
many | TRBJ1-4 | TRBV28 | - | CASSPQGKEKLFF | TGTGCCAGCAGTCCCCAGGGGAAAGAAAAACTGTTTTTT
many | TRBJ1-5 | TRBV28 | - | CASAEQGLDQPQHF | TGTGCCAGCGCTGAACAGGGACTCGATCAGCCCCAGCATTTT
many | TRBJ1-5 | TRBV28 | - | CASTSPAGPNQPQHF | TGTGCCAGCACGTCTCCGGCGGGGCCAAATCAGCCCCAGCATTTT
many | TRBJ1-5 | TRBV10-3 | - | CAISEAHYQPQHF | TGTGCCATCAGTGAGGCCCATTATCAGCCCCAGCATTTT
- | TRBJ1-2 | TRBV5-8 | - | CASSLVGDYGYTF | TGTGCCAGCAGCTTGGTGGGGGACTATGGCTACACCTTC
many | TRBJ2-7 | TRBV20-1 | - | CSADGQGAAYEQYF | TGCAGTGCCGATGGGCAGGGAGCGGCCTACGAGCAGTACTTC
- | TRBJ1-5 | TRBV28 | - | CASSLLGHKQRGRWGGGNQPQHF | TGTGCCAGCAGTTTATTGGGCCACAAACAAAGAGGCCGCTGGGGAGGTGGCAATCAGCCCCAGCATTTT
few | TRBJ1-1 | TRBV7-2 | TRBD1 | CASSLTYRGRHTEAFF | TGTGCCAGCAGCTTAACTTACAGGGGTAGGCACACTGAAGCTTTCTTT
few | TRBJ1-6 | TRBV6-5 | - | CASSYGTGDSPLHF | TGTGCCAGCAGTTACGGGACGGGGGATTCACCCCTCCACTTT
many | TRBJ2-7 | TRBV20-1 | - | CSARLQGYEQYF | TGCAGTGCTAGACTACAGGGTTACGAGCAGTACTTC
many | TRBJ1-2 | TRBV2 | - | CASRSGAGNYGYTF | TGTGCCAGCCGATCGGGGGCCGGTAACTATGGCTACACCTTC
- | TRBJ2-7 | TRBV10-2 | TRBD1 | CASSVDRGVAYEQYF | TGCGCCAGCAGTGTAGACAGGGGGGTCGCCTACGAGCAGTACTTC
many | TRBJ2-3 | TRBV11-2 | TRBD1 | CASRLRPTGAESDTQYF | TGTGCCAGCAGACTCCGCCCGACAGGGGCCGAGTCGGATACGCAGTATTTT
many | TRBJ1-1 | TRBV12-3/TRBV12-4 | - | CASSFRTEAFF | TGTGCCAGCAGTTTTCGAACCGAAGCTTTCTTT
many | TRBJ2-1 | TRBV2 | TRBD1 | CASRNRTGINEQFF | TGTGCCAGCAGGAACAGGACAGGGATCAATGAGCAGTTCTTC
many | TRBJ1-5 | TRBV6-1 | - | CASTTSGYSNQPQHF | TGTGCCAGCACCACGAGCGGATATAGCAATCAGCCCCAGCATTTT
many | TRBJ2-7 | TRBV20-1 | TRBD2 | CSAREIAGDEQYF | TGCAGTGCTAGAGAAATTGCGGGGGACGAGCAGTACTTC
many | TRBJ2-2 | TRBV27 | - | CASRTRDTGELFF | TGTGCCAGCAGGACAAGGGACACCGGGGAGCTGTTTTTT
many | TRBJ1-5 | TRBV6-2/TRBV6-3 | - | CASSWGDQPQHF | TGTGCCAGCAGTTGGGGAGATCAGCCCCAGCATTTT
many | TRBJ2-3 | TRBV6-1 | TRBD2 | CASSPDGLAGRGDTQYF | TGTGCCAGCAGCCCCGACGGACTAGCGGGGAGGGGAGATACGCAGTATTTT
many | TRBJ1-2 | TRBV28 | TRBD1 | CAIGREAGGWDGYTF | TGTGCCATCGGGCGGGAGGCAGGGGGTTGGGATGGCTATACCTTC
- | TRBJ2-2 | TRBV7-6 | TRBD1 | CASSLARDSTGEPFF | TGTGCCAGCAGCTTAGCAAGGGACAGCACCGGGGAGCCGTTTTTT
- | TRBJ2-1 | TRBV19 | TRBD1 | CASRGQSSYNEQFF | TGTGCCAGTAGGGGACAGAGCTCCTACAATGAGCAGTTCTTC
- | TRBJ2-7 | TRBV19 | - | CASSTSMAPRAEQYF | TGTGCCAGTAGTACCTCCATGGCCCCGAGGGCCGAGCAGTACTTC
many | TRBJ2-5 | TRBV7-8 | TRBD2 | CASSSKRLAGGETQYF | TGTGCCAGCAGCTCAAAAAGACTAGCGGGGGGAGAGACCCAGTACTTC
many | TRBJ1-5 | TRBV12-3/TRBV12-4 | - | CASSFPQGRQPQHF | TGTGCCAGCAGTTTTCCACAGGGACGGCAGCCCCAGCATTTT
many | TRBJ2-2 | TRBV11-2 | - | CASSFPTYYYTGELFF | TGTGCCAGCAGCTTCCCGACATACTACTACACCGGGGAGCTGTTTTTT
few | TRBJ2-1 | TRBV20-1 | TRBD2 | CSASPGASGADEQFF | TGCAGTGCTAGCCCAGGGGCTAGCGGGGCCGATGAGCAGTTCTTC
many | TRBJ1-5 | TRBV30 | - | CAWAAGGNQPQHF | TGTGCCTGGGCCGCAGGGGGCAATCAGCCCCAGCATTTT
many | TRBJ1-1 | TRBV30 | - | CAWSVKREAFF | TGTGCCTGGAGTGTGAAAAGGGAAGCTTTCTTT
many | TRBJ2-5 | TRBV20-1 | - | CSARDGRGAETQYF | TGCAGTGCTAGAGATGGTAGGGGGGCGGAGACCCAGTACTTC
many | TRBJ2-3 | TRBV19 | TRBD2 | CASSTSGRFTDTQYF | TGTGCCAGTAGTACTAGCGGTAGGTTCACAGATACGCAGTATTTT
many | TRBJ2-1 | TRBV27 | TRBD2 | CASSLVGSGRGSEQFF | TGTGCCAGCAGTTTAGTCGGTAGCGGGCGGGGGAGTGAGCAGTTCTTC
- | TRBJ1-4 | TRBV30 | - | CAWSNGGRFIF | TGTGCCTGGAGTAATGGGGGGAGATTCATTTTT
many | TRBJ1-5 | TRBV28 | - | CASSTTGNSNQPQHF | TGTGCCAGCAGTACGACGGGGAATAGCAATCAGCCCCAGCATTTT
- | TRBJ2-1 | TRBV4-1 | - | CASSQGLREPYNEQFF | TGCGCCAGCAGCCAAGGCCTGAGAGAGCCCTACAATGAGCAGTTCTTC
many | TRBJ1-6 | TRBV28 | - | CANRETLHF | TGTGCCAACAGGGAGACCCTCCACTTT
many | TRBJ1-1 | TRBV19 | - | CASSIGGFRNTEAFF | TGTGCCAGTAGTATCGGCGGGTTTAGGAACACTGAAGCTTTCTTT
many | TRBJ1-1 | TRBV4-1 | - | CASSQASRNTEAFF | TGCGCCAGCAGCCAAGCGAGCAGGAACACTGAAGCTTTCTTT
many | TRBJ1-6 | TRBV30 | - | CAWSVHRAGSNSPLHF | TGTGCCTGGAGTGTACATCGGGCAGGTTCTAATTCACCCCTCCACTTT
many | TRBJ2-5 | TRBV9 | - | CASSARQAGVVTQYF | TGTGCCAGCAGCGCCCGACAGGCAGGAGTAGTGACCCAGTACTTC
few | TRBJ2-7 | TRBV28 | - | CASSPASYAQYF | TGTGCCAGCAGCCCAGCCTCCTACGCGCAGTACTTC
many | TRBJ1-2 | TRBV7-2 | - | CASSQQGGDNYGYTF | TGTGCCAGCAGCCAACAGGGAGGAGATAACTATGGCTACACCTTC
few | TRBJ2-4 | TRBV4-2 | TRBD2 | CASSQTAGGENIQYF | TGTGCCAGCAGCCAGACAGCGGGGGGGGAAAACATTCAGTACTTC
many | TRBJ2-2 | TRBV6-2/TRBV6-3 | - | CASSYSVRDTGELFF | TGTGCCAGCAGTTACTCGGTCAGGGACACCGGGGAGCTGTTTTTT
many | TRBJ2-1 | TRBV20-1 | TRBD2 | CSASRLAEKSEQFF | TGCAGTGCTAGTCGACTAGCGGAGAAGAGTGAGCAGTTCTTC
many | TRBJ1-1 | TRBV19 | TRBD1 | CASSRNRGGVDTEAFF | TGTGCCAGTAGTAGGAACAGGGGCGGTGTGGACACTGAAGCTTTCTTT
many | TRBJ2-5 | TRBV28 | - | CATDSLQETQYF | TGTGCCACGGACAGTCTCCAAGAGACCCAGTACTTC
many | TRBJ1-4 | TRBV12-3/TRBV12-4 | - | CASRPGGEANEKLFF | TGTGCCAGCAGGCCTGGGGGGGAAGCTAATGAAAAACTGTTTTTT
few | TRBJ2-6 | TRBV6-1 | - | CASSDGGIGANVLTF | TGTGCCAGCAGTGATGGGGGTATTGGGGCCAACGTCCTGACTTTC
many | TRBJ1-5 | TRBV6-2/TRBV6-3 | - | CASSYSIVTPDQPQHF | TGTGCCAGCAGTTACTCGATCGTAACCCCCGATCAGCCCCAGCATTTT
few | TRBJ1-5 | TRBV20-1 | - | CSARDGGNQPQHF | TGCAGTGCTAGAGATGGGGGCAATCAGCCCCAGCATTTT